This is a list of T cell receptor beta chains from one sample in a study of CD8 T cells in Susac syndrome. Each CDR3 protein is one row after TCRdb ran MiXCR on the immunoSEQ multiplex PCR reads. Counted here are roughly 190,000 distinct CDR3 sequences, 91% occurring once; the ten biggest clones make up roughly 0.087%. The sequenced sample consisted of CD4+ T cells from PBMCs. Source of these receptors: a human donor with Susac syndrome. The CDR3 runs from the conserved cysteine through the conserved F or W. Each record gives: J gene, clone size, D gene, V gene, CDR3 protein, CDR3 DNA. A D gene is named only where the DNA matches it firmly. Size values are once, few and many counts, or a class for expanded clones, and some rows have none.

>TRBJ2-3|NA|TRBD1|TRBV4-1
CASSQDLQGKDTQYF
TGCGCCAGCAGCCAAGATCTACAGGGGAAGGATACGCAGTATTTT
>TRBJ1-6|NA|TRBD1|TRBV28
CASSNGQGNSPLHF
TGTGCCAGCAGTAACGGACAGGGTAATTCACCCCTCCACTTT
>TRBJ2-3|NA|TRBD1|TRBV28
CASRGQGAATDTQYF
TGTGCCAGCAGGGGACAGGGGGCTGCCACAGATACGCAGTATTTT
>TRBJ1-3|NA|NA|TRBV5-6
CASSLAGRSGNTIYF
TGTGCCAGCAGCTTGGCCGGCAGGTCTGGAAACACCATATATTTT
>TRBJ2-5|NA|NA|TRBV3-1
CASSQHLAGAETQYF
TGTGCCAGCAGCCAACATCTGGCGGGGGCAGAGACCCAGTACTTC
>TRBJ2-2|NA|TRBD2|TRBV9
CASSARTSGTGTGELFF
TGTGCCAGCAGCGCCCGAACTAGCGGGACGGGCACCGGGGAGCTGTTTTTT
>TRBJ2-7|NA|NA|TRBV6-5
CASRRGTDSSYEQYF
TGTGCCAGCCGCCGCGGAACGGACAGCTCCTACGAGCAGTACTTC
>TRBJ1-5|NA|NA|TRBV28
CASSSRTHTRYQPQHF
TGTGCCAGCAGTTCCCGGACCCATACCAGGTACCAGCCCCAGCATTTT
>TRBJ1-2|NA|NA|TRBV2
CASSAGGALGGYTF
TGTGCCAGCAGTGCTGGGGGCGCTTTGGGCGGCTACACCTTC
>TRBJ2-1|NA|TRBD1|TRBV6-1
CASSTSIAGTVNEQFF
TGTGCCAGCAGTACGTCTATCGCCGGGACAGTCAATGAGCAGTTCTTC
>TRBJ2-1|NA|TRBD2|TRBV4-2
CASSQGLAGAGYNEQFF
TGTGCCAGCAGCCAAGGACTAGCGGGAGCCGGATACAATGAGCAGTTCTTC
>TRBJ2-1|NA|TRBD2|TRBV11-1
CASSLAILAGVHFLGDEQFF
TGTGCCAGCAGCTTAGCCATACTAGCGGGAGTCCATTTTTTGGGGGATGAGCAGTTCTTC
>TRBJ1-2|NA|NA|TRBV28
CASSIGEFYGYTF
TGTGCCAGCAGTATTGGGGAGTTCTATGGCTACACCTTC
>TRBJ1-1|once|NA|TRBV5-6
CASSFFGQGRGEAFF
TGTGCCAGCAGCTTCTTTGGTCAGGGACGGGGTGAAGCTTTCTTT
>TRBJ2-5|NA|TRBD2|TRBV5-6
CASSQTSGETQYF
TGTGCCAGCAGCCAGACTAGCGGAGAGACCCAGTACTTC
>TRBJ2-7|NA|NA|TRBV12-3/TRBV12-4
CASSRGSSYEQYF
TGTGCCAGCAGCCGGGGCAGCTCCTACGAGCAGTACTTC
>TRBJ1-1|once|NA|TRBV6-5
CASRDPQARFAFF
TGTGCCAGCAGAGACCCGCAGGCGAGGTTCGCTTTCTTT
>TRBJ2-3|NA|NA|TRBV20-1
CSARGILSTDTQYF
TGCAGTGCTAGGGGTATTCTGAGCACAGATACGCAGTATTTT
>TRBJ1-2|NA|TRBD1|TRBV12-3/TRBV12-4
CASSAGPGGYGYTF
TGTGCCAGCAGTGCCGGGCCAGGGGGCTATGGCTACACCTTC
>TRBJ2-7|NA|NA|TRBV5-6
CASTSTYEQYF
TGTGCCAGCACTAGTACCTACGAGCAGTACTTC
>TRBJ1-4|few|NA|TRBV6-1
CASSAPGVEKLFF
TGTGCCAGCAGTGCCCCTGGGGTTGAAAAACTGTTTTTT
>TRBJ2-1|NA|TRBD1|TRBV11-2
CASSPRDSSYNEQFF
TGTGCCAGCAGCCCTCGGGACAGCTCCTACAATGAGCAGTTCTTC
>TRBJ2-5|NA|NA|TRBV12-3/TRBV12-4
CASSFTGQETQYF
TGTGCCAGCAGTTTTACAGGGCAAGAGACCCAGTACTTC
>TRBJ2-6|NA|NA|TRBV7-7
CASSQSGANVLTF
TGTGCTAGCAGCCAATCTGGGGCCAACGTCCTGACTTTC
>TRBJ2-4|NA|NA|TRBV7-9
CASSSGGAGIQYF
TGTGCCAGCAGCTCCGGCGGGGCAGGGATTCAGTACTTC